These 29 T cell receptor beta chains share one sample of origin, sequenced in a study of T cell clonality in common variable immunodeficiency. Clones were sequenced by immunoSEQ multiplex PCR, and TCRdb holds only the in-frame ones, with some missing. The specimen has tens of thousands of clones, none found just once. Sequenced input: peripheral blood mononuclear cells. These receptors were obtained from a person aged 18-69 years in good health.

In this sample, this clone turned up many times. Coverage ceases 3 residues before the CDR3 finishes, and the germline J gene fills in the end. The genes are TRBV28 and TRBJ2-7; the match to TRBD1 covers 9 bases. The CDR3 totals 15 residues. In germline, CDR1 is MDHEN, CDR2 SYDVKM. V lost 6 bases, J lost 0 bases, and 6 bases stayed unmatched. Partial CDR3 DNA: TGTGCCAGCAGGGATCCGGGACAGGGCTCCTACGAG. Its protein product is CASRDPGQGSYE. The whole CDR3 is CASRDPGQGSYEQYF.

This clone was recorded at least ten times. Read data end 3 residues before the CDR3 end; the end is taken from the germline J gene. Other DNA sequences in this specimen translate into the identical CDR3. The chain links TRBV5-1 to TRBJ2-1; 14 bases match TRBD2. V trimming: 5 bases; J trimming: 0 bases; junction bases outside the gene matches: 1. The CDR3 is 16 residues long. CDR1 is SGHRS, CDR2 YFSETQ, per germline. The part of the CDR3 DNA that was read is TGCGCCAGCAGGGGGACTAGCGGGAGCTCCTACAATGAG. Translating it yields CASRGTSGSSYNE. The full CDR3 protein reads CASRGTSGSSYNEQFF.

This clone was counted at least ten times. Read sequence stops 3 residues before the CDR3 end, and the germline J gene provides the missing end. The gene calls are TRBV20-1 and TRBJ2-7, with D perhaps matching TRBD1 (5 bases). CDR3 length equals 12 residues. Germline assignment: CDR1 DFQATT and CDR2 SNEGSKA (reference sequence). Trimming took 7 bases from V and 0 from J, leaving 10 bases between them. The CDR3 is CSGRGPSYEQYF. The sequenced CDR3 bases are TGCAGTGGAAGGGGCCCCTCCTACGAG.

At least ten counts were recorded for this clone. Read coverage stops 3 residues before the CDR3 terminus; the germline J gene supplies the remainder. The V and J genes are TRBV7-9 and TRBJ1-1; D uncertain. The CDR3 covers 14 residues. CDR1 is SEHNR, CDR2 FQNEAQ, per germline (reference sequence). V dropped 0 bases and J dropped 5 bases, with 10 bases sitting between them. CDR3 amino acids: CASSLARGGTEAFF. Partial CDR3 DNA: TGTGCCAGCAGCTTAGCGCGGGGAGGGACTGAA.

Ten or more counts support this clone. The CDR3 goes on 3 residues after the read ends, and that part is filled in from the germline J gene. The V call is TRBV9, the J call TRBJ2-1, with 10 bases identical to TRBD2. This CDR3 contains 14 residues. Germline CDR1 is SGDLS and CDR2 is YYNGEE. Trimming took 2 bases from V and 5 from J; bases not matched to a gene: 1. The CDR3: CASSVLAGDNEQFF. The covered CDR3 bases are TGTGCCAGCAGCGTGCTAGCGGGAGACAATGAG.

This clone was found many times. Coverage ceases 3 residues before the CDR3 finishes, and the germline J gene fills in the end. The chain uses TRBV4-1 and TRBJ1-5, with D possibly TRBD1 on 5 matching bases. Trimming left V 1 base short and J 9 bases short, with 13 bases between. The CDR3 covers 14 residues. Germline V gives CDR1 MGHRA, CDR2 YSYEKL. The CDR3 spells CASSQGSQGPPQHF. Incomplete CDR3 DNA: TGCGCCAGCAGCCAAGGGAGCCAGGGCCCGCCC.

There are many counts of this clone. The read comes to an end 3 residues before the CDR3 does, leaving the germline J gene to fill in the end. The genes are TRBV4-1 and TRBJ1-4; D perhaps matches TRBD1 (6 bases). Trimming removed 1 base from V and 8 bases from J, with 14 bases in between. Looked up from germline, CDR1 is MGHRA and CDR2 is YSYEKL. The CDR3 sequence is 15 residues long. The CDR3 here is CASSQVNRVREKLFF. CDR3 DNA (partial): TGCGCCAGCAGCCAAGTCAACAGGGTGAGGGAAAAA.

At least ten counts were recorded for this clone. The read stops 3 residues short of the end of the CDR3; the missing end is completed from the germline J gene. V and J are TRBV30 and TRBJ2-5; TRBD2 agrees at 12 bases. Losses at the gene ends were 0 bases for V and 5 bases for J; bases not matched to a gene: 4. Per the germline V gene, CDR1 is GTSNPN and CDR2 is SVGIG (reference sequence). The CDR3 is made up of 15 amino acids. The part of the CDR3 DNA that was read is TGTGCCTGGAGTGTATCTAGCGGGAGGGCCGAGACC. Translating gives CAWSVSSGRAET. Given in full, the CDR3 is CAWSVSSGRAETQYF. The full variable domain, in which reference TRBV30 and TRBJ2-5 provide the parts outside the CDR3, is SQTIHQWPATLVQPVGSPLSLECTVEGTSNPNLYWYRQAAGRGLQLLFYSVGIGQISSEVPQNLSASRPQDRQFILSSKKLLLSDSGFYLCAWSVSSGRAETQYFGPGTRLLVL.

The table lists this clone with many counts. The read gets to within 3 residues of the CDR3 end, and the germline J gene fills in the rest. This sequence joins TRBV7-8 and TRBJ1-1; D is possibly TRBD1 (5 bases). V lost 4 bases and J lost 6, with 12 bases in between. The CDR3 consists of 13 residues. The germline V gene encodes CDR1 SGHVS and CDR2 FQNEAQ. CDR3 DNA, as far as it was read: TGTGCCAGCAGCTCCTCGCGGGGCGCTGAA. Amino acid sequence: CASSSSRGAE. The whole CDR3 protein reads CASSSSRGAEAFF.

This clone was seen repeatedly, ten times or more. The read terminates 3 residues before the CDR3 end, so the remaining end is supplied by the germline J gene. The rearrangement links TRBV5-1 to TRBJ1-2, with a tentative D call TRBD1 (6 bases). The ends were cut back, 4 bases at V and 4 bases at J, with 11 bases in the middle. The germline V gene encodes CDR1 SGHRS and CDR2 YFSETQ. The CDR3 has 13 amino acids. CDR3 DNA, as far as it was read: TGCGCCAGCAGCATCGACAGGTTCTATGGC. The encoded protein is CASSIDRFYG. The whole CDR3 reads CASSIDRFYGYTF.

By sample share, this clone is large. Read data end 3 residues before the CDR3 end; the end is taken from the germline J gene. The same CDR3 also results from other DNA sequences found in this sample. This chain uses TRBV13 with TRBJ2-7; 7 nucleotides line up with TRBD2. V was pared by 4 bases and J by 3 bases, with 6 bases of the junction left unmatched. CDR3 size: 14 residues. Germline CDR1 reads PRHDT; CDR2 reads FYEKMQ (reference sequence). The sequenced CDR3 bases are TGTGCCAGCAGCTCACGTGGGGGGGACTACGAG. Its protein product is CASSSRGGDYE. The whole CDR3 sequence is CASSSRGGDYEQYF. Variable domain in full (rest from reference TRBV13 and TRBJ2-7): AAGVIQSPRHLIKEKRETATLKCYPIPRHDTVYWYQQGPGQDPQFLISFYEKMQSDKGSIPDRFSAQQFSDYHSELNMSSLELGDSALYFCASSSRGGDYEQYFGPGTRLTVT.

This clone was detected many times. The DNA read from the CDR3 is TGTGCCTGGACCAGGGTGGGCGATACG. It codes for CAWTRVGDT. The whole CDR3 is CAWTRVGDTQYF. The chain joins TRBV30 to TRBJ2-3; maybe TRBD1 (5 bases). The sequence runs out 3 residues before the end of the CDR3; the remainder is reconstructed from the germline J gene. This CDR3 has 12 residues. The germline gives CDR1 GTSNPN, CDR2 SVGIG (reference sequence). Trimming shortened V by 4 bases and J by 6 bases, and 11 bases separated the two germline ends.

This clone was observed many times. The CDR3 end is not reached by the read, which stops 3 residues before it; the germline J gene fills it in. The chain links TRBV7-3 to TRBJ1-2; 7 positions agree with TRBD1. V trimming: 4 bases; J trimming: 7 bases; junction bases outside the gene matches: 6. The V gene's germline CDR1 is SGHTA and CDR2 FQGTGA. CDR3 length equals 13 residues. The CDR3 bases that were read are TGTGCCAGCAGCTCCCAACAGGGGACTGGC. Translation: CASSSQQGTG. The entire CDR3 protein is CASSSQQGTGYTF.

This clone was counted many times. The read ends 3 residues shy of where the CDR3 ends; the end is completed using the germline J gene. V is TRBV6-2 or TRBV6-3 and J is TRBJ1-6; D may be TRBD1 (6 bases). V lost 6 bases to trimming and J lost 9 bases, with 15 bases between them. Germline V CDR1 and CDR2: MNHEY, SVGEGT. This CDR3 has 14 residues. The CDR3 region is CASRPTGWGSPLHF. The sequenced part of the CDR3 DNA is TGTGCCAGCAGACCGACAGGCTGGGGTTCACCC.

In its sample, this clone was seen many times. The observed sequence ends 3 residues before the CDR3 terminus, with the missing tail filled in from the germline J gene. The chain recombines TRBV6-2 or TRBV6-3 with TRBJ2-3; D is uncertain. The V end lost 7 bases, the J end lost 5 bases, and 7 bases lay between the germline ends. This CDR3 is built from 11 residues. Germline V lookup: CDR1 MNHEY, CDR2 SVGEGT. CDR3 DNA, as far as it was read: TGTGCCAGCACCTCCCTAGATACG. It is translated as CASTSLDT. The CDR3 reads in full as CASTSLDTQYF.

The sample holds many counts of this clone. The read terminates 3 residues before the CDR3 end, so the remaining end is supplied by the germline J gene. The V gene is TRBV28, the J gene TRBJ2-7, with 7 bases matching TRBD1. The V and J ends lost 3 bases and 4 bases, in that order; junction bases with no gene match: 15. Germline loops: CDR1 MDHEN, CDR2 SYDVKM. The CDR3 totals 17 residues. The sequenced CDR3 bases are TGTGCCAGCAGTTTTGACAGGGCCGTTTCTTCGATATACGAG. It encodes CASSFDRAVSSIYE. The entire CDR3 protein is CASSFDRAVSSIYEQYF.

This clone was recorded many times. The CDR3: CASSLTPQETQYF. CDR3 DNA, as far as it was read: TGTGCCAGCAGCCTCACCCCTCAGGAGACC. The genes are TRBV7-2 and TRBJ2-5; D is unclear. The CDR3 extends 3 residues past the end of the read, so its final part is completed from the germline J gene. Germline-derived CDR1 and CDR2 are SGHTA and FQGNSA. The V end lost 5 bases, the J end lost 5 bases, and 12 bases lay between the germline ends. The CDR3 has 13 residues.

In this sample, this clone turned up many times. The read stops 3 residues short of the end of the CDR3; the missing end is completed from the germline J gene. The V call is TRBV14, the J call TRBJ2-1, with D unclear. With 0 bases removed from V and 9 bases from J, the gap between germline ends came to 9 bases. Germline V CDR1 and CDR2: SGHDN, FVKESK. The CDR3 sequence is 13 residues long. CDR3 bases read: TGTGCCAGCAGCCAAGACAACGGTAGTGAG. Translated, it gives CASSQDNGSE. The whole CDR3 is CASSQDNGSEQFF.

This clone was observed many times. From the germline J gene comes the end of the CDR3, since the read stops 3 residues before it. V is TRBV20-1 and J is TRBJ2-7; D perhaps matches TRBD1 (6 bases). V was trimmed by 5 bases and J by 4 bases, leaving 18 bases between them. The CDR3 length is 14 residues. CDR1 and CDR2 (germline): DFQATT, SNEGSKA (reference sequence). CDR3 amino acids: CSAAPLDRLYEQYF. The CDR3 DNA, read in part, is TGCAGTGCTGCCCCCTTGGACAGATTGTACGAG.

This clone was picked up many times. The CDR3 end lies 3 residues beyond the end of the read and is filled in from the germline J gene. The gene calls are TRBV5-1 and TRBJ1-6; TRBD1 matches 8 bases. The CDR3 totals 16 residues. CDR1 and CDR2 (germline): SGHRS, YFSETQ. V shed 0 bases, J shed 5 bases, and the junction held 4 bases outside the gene matches. This CDR3 is CASSLDGQGNNSPLHF. CDR3 DNA (partial): TGCGCCAGCAGCTTGGACGGACAGGGCAATAATTCACCC.

This clone occurred many times. With the read ending 3 residues before the CDR3 end, the germline J gene is used to fill in that end. The V call is TRBV19, the J call TRBJ2-2; D might be TRBD2 (5 bases). The V gene lost 3 bases and the J gene lost 1 base, with 6 bases spanning the gap. Germline V gene lookup returns CDR1 LNHDA and CDR2 SQIVND (reference sequence). The CDR3 totals 14 residues. CDR3 protein: CASSIGVNTGELFF. Incomplete CDR3 DNA: TGTGCCAGTAGTATCGGGGTGAACACCGGGGAG.

This clone was seen repeatedly, ten times or more. Read coverage stops 3 residues before the CDR3 terminus; the germline J gene supplies the remainder. The V and J genes are TRBV30 and TRBJ1-6; a weak D match, TRBD1 (5 bases). V was shortened by 0 bases and J by 0 bases, with 12 bases between the two germline ends. The germline gives CDR1 GTSNPN, CDR2 SVGIG (reference sequence). The CDR3 length is 17 residues. CDR3 bases read: TGTGCCTGGAGTGTACGGGGGGTTAGCTCCTATAATTCACCC. The encoded protein is CAWSVRGVSSYNSP. The full-length CDR3 reads as CAWSVRGVSSYNSPLHF.

This clone was detected many times. The CDR3 end is not reached by the read, which stops 3 residues before it; the germline J gene fills it in. This rearrangement joins TRBV9 to TRBJ1-1; D uncertain. CDR3 length: 13 residues. Germline V gene sequence: CDR1 SGDLS, CDR2 YYNGEE. V lost 0 bases to trimming and J lost 5 bases, with 8 bases between them. The CDR3 reads CASSVGAGTEAFF. CDR3 bases read: TGTGCCAGCAGCGTAGGGGCAGGTACTGAA.

Ten or more counts support this clone. Coverage ceases 3 residues before the CDR3 finishes, and the germline J gene fills in the end. The genes are TRBV2 and TRBJ2-2; 11 nucleotides match TRBD2. V was pared by 6 bases and J by 7 bases, with 4 bases of the junction left unmatched. Germline values: CDR1 SNHLY, CDR2 FYNNEI. The CDR3 contains 14 residues. The CDR3 protein is CASRGTSGGGELFF. CDR3 DNA, as far as it was read: TGTGCCAGCAGGGGGACTAGCGGAGGCGGGGAG.

This clone was observed at least ten times. The sequence runs out 3 residues before the end of the CDR3; the remainder is reconstructed from the germline J gene. The chain couples TRBV7-8 to TRBJ2-1, with 10 bases lining up with TRBD2. The CDR3 runs to 15 residues. With V trimmed by 5 bases and J by 4 bases, 5 bases remained unmatched. Germline CDR1 SGHVS, CDR2 FQNEAQ. Here the CDR3 reads CASSLLAGSYNEQFF. The part of the CDR3 DNA that was read is TGTGCCAGCAGCCTACTAGCGGGATCGTACAATGAG. Based on the CDR3 plus reference TRBV7-8 and TRBJ2-1, the full variable domain is GAGVSQSPRYKVAKRGQDVALRCDPISGHVSLFWYQQALGQGPEFLTYFQNEAQLDKSGLPSDRFFAERPEGSVSTLKIQRTQQEDSAVYLCASSLLAGSYNEQFFGPGTRLTVL.

This clone was observed at least ten times. The missing CDR3 end, 3 residues past where the read stops, is filled in from the germline J gene. This chain links TRBV19 with TRBJ2-3; no clear D. V lost 5 bases and J lost 1, with 10 bases in between. Germline CDR1 is LNHDA and CDR2 is SQIVND (reference sequence). The CDR3 contains 14 residues. This CDR3 reads CASSLQTRTDTQYF. The covered CDR3 bases are TGTGCCAGTAGTTTACAGACCCGCACAGATACG.

In this sample, this clone turned up many times. Sequencing ends 3 residues short of the CDR3 end; the germline J gene provides the rest. The chain joins TRBV7-8 to TRBJ2-7; 9 bases are a match to TRBD2. Germline V gene sequence: CDR1 SGHVS, CDR2 FQNEAQ. CDR3 length: 16 residues. Unmatched junction bases numbered 7, after V lost 1 base and J lost 3 bases. The DNA read from the CDR3 is TGTGCCAGCAGCTTAGTGCAAGCGGGAGGTTTCTACGAG. Translated: CASSLVQAGGFYE. The full CDR3 protein reads CASSLVQAGGFYEQYF.

Note on this clone: The CDR3 end lies 3 residues beyond the end of the read and is filled in from the germline J gene. J is TRBJ1-2 and V is TRBV23-1; 9 nucleotides align to TRBD1. TRBV23-1 is an ORF, with its function uncertain. The length of the CDR3 is 12 residues. Trimming at V came to 11 bases and at J to 6 bases, leaving 7 bases not matched to a gene. The sequenced CDR3 bases are TGCGCCGGCCACAACAGGGGGCATGGC. It codes for CAGHNRGHG. The entire CDR3 reads CAGHNRGHGYTF.

This clone was detected ten times or more. The CDR3 goes on 3 residues after the read ends, and that part is filled in from the germline J gene. This sequence joins TRBV5-1 and TRBJ2-3; no clear D. Trimming cost V 3 bases and J 5 bases, with 7 bases left between them. From germline, CDR1 is SGHRS and CDR2 YFSETQ. The CDR3 contains 12 residues. CDR3 protein: CASSSDRDTQYF. Incomplete CDR3 DNA: TGCGCCAGCAGCTCTGATAGAGATACG.